The rows below give T cell receptor beta chains drawn from one sample of a study of PD-1 blockade in classical Hodgkin lymphoma. Produced via immunoSEQ multiplex PCR; TCRdb's table is partial and in-frame only. The sample has over 6,500 clones, about 80% seen once. Sequenced here: peripheral blood mononuclear cells (PBMCs), sampled before the fourth cycle of nivolumab. The receptor set was obtained from a human donor with classical Hodgkin lymphoma. Both conserved end residues are part of each CDR3. Each record gives: V gene, J gene, CDR3 protein.

V gene: TRBV19
J gene: TRBJ1-6
CDR3 protein: CASSDVSPGPDYNSPLHF

V gene: TRBV5-6
J gene: TRBJ1-1
CDR3 protein: CASSGGTGANTEAFF

V gene: TRBV6-1
J gene: TRBJ2-2
CDR3 protein: CASTLTDTGELFF

V gene: TRBV15
J gene: TRBJ2-3
CDR3 protein: CATSRDVGVPTDTQYF

V gene: TRBV29-1
J gene: TRBJ2-7
CDR3 protein: CSVEGGHEQYF

V gene: TRBV29-1
J gene: TRBJ2-3
CDR3 protein: CSVEGTGGLNTDTQYF

V gene: TRBV4-1
J gene: TRBJ1-1
CDR3 protein: CASSPTGWAEAFF

V gene: TRBV19
J gene: TRBJ2-4
CDR3 protein: CASSKIHGNIQYF

V gene: TRBV7-9
J gene: TRBJ1-2
CDR3 protein: CASSLNYGYTF

V gene: TRBV19
J gene: TRBJ2-1
CDR3 protein: CATRDRTYNEQFF

V gene: TRBV4-2
J gene: TRBJ2-5
CDR3 protein: CASSQELGQETQYF

V gene: TRBV19
J gene: TRBJ1-1
CDR3 protein: CASRDRGHTEAFF

V gene: TRBV1
J gene: TRBJ2-6
CDR3 protein: CTSSAVLCTRANVLTF

V gene: TRBV19
J gene: TRBJ2-1
CDR3 protein: CASSRLDSGSGHNEQFF

V gene: TRBV5-1
J gene: TRBJ2-6
CDR3 protein: CASSTRPAGANVLTF

V gene: TRBV19
J gene: TRBJ2-1
CDR3 protein: CASSIAGGLYNEQFF

V gene: TRBV6-5
J gene: TRBJ1-1
CDR3 protein: CASSPPGQGEAFF

V gene: TRBV28
J gene: TRBJ1-1
CDR3 protein: CASSLGDREYTEAFF

V gene: TRBV5-1
J gene: TRBJ2-5
CDR3 protein: CASSIRGQGKETQYF

V gene: TRBV7-2
J gene: TRBJ2-7
CDR3 protein: CASNPNPYEQYF

V gene: TRBV5-8
J gene: TRBJ1-2
CDR3 protein: CASSLGGIYGYTF

V gene: TRBV28
J gene: TRBJ2-5
CDR3 protein: CASSSGTVQETQYF

V gene: TRBV5-6
J gene: TRBJ1-1
CDR3 protein: CASSWGAAEEAFF

V gene: TRBV4-2
J gene: TRBJ2-1
CDR3 protein: CASSQDPGAWEFF

V gene: TRBV4-1
J gene: TRBJ2-5
CDR3 protein: CASSHQGRRETQYF

V gene: TRBV5-4
J gene: TRBJ2-5
CDR3 protein: CASSLARGQGEETQYF

V gene: TRBV11-2
J gene: TRBJ2-5
CDR3 protein: CASSLGGARETQYF

V gene: TRBV11-2
J gene: TRBJ2-3
CDR3 protein: CASSLPASDTQYF

V gene: TRBV4-1
J gene: TRBJ2-7
CDR3 protein: CASSQEPIPTYEQYF

V gene: TRBV7-9
J gene: TRBJ1-5
CDR3 protein: CASSRGTGGYRANQPQHF

V gene: TRBV10-2
J gene: TRBJ1-6
CDR3 protein: CASSTGDNSPLHF

V gene: TRBV27
J gene: TRBJ1-1
CDR3 protein: CASGRGDDFAEAFF

V gene: TRBV11-2
J gene: TRBJ2-3
CDR3 protein: CASSSRPGLGTDTQYF

V gene: TRBV27
J gene: TRBJ2-5
CDR3 protein: CASSPEYQETQYF

V gene: TRBV2
J gene: TRBJ2-1
CDR3 protein: CASSETVTLYNEQFF

V gene: TRBV4-1
J gene: TRBJ2-7
CDR3 protein: CASSQDGLAGVYEQYF

V gene: TRBV14
J gene: TRBJ2-1
CDR3 protein: CASSLPYSVSYNEQFF

V gene: TRBV18
J gene: TRBJ2-6
CDR3 protein: CASSPNNRGRDVLTF

V gene: TRBV9
J gene: TRBJ2-7
CDR3 protein: CASNDPGQGVYEQYF

V gene: TRBV7-2
J gene: TRBJ2-7
CDR3 protein: CASSPGRYEQYF

V gene: TRBV6-5
J gene: TRBJ2-4
CDR3 protein: CASSYSGGIQYF

V gene: TRBV6-5
J gene: TRBJ2-2
CDR3 protein: CASSYRGTVATGELFF

V gene: TRBV21-1
J gene: TRBJ2-7
CDR3 protein: CASSKGLAGTYEQYF

V gene: TRBV6-5
J gene: TRBJ2-1
CDR3 protein: CASTMGQGGGNEQFF

V gene: TRBV2
J gene: TRBJ2-4
CDR3 protein: CASSDPYAGRLGIQYF

V gene: TRBV28
J gene: TRBJ1-5
CDR3 protein: CASNPPGLLTGQPQHF

V gene: TRBV29-1
J gene: TRBJ1-2
CDR3 protein: CSVLTEHNYGYTF

V gene: TRBV6-4
J gene: TRBJ2-1
CDR3 protein: CASSARTRGNNEQFF

V gene: TRBV28
J gene: TRBJ2-3
CDR3 protein: CASSLEILGSTDTQYF

V gene: TRBV7-2
J gene: TRBJ2-1
CDR3 protein: CASSLAASPNNEQFF

V gene: TRBV5-1
J gene: TRBJ2-2
CDR3 protein: CASSRIENTGELFF

V gene: TRBV11-2
J gene: TRBJ2-7
CDR3 protein: CASSTRQSSYEQYF

V gene: TRBV29-1
J gene: TRBJ2-7
CDR3 protein: CSVDEGPGEQYF